The 30 T cell receptor beta chains reported below all come from one sample, sequenced in a study of T cells in Graves' hyperthyroidism and ophthalmopathy. The investigators amplified TCR beta CDR3 regions from RNA transcripts. First-round RT-PCR targeting the TCR CDR3 was performed with the HTBI primer set. TCRdb independently ran MiXCR on the multiplex PCR reads; one entry per CDR3 protein. The data show 380,000 or so distinct CDR3 sequences, with about 19% seen just once and 3.7% held by the top ten. The sample comprised blood. These TCRs come from a woman between 18 and 30 years old with Graves' hyperthyroidism.

In its sample, this clonotype was seen many times. This rearrangement joins TRBV20-1 to TRBJ2-3; 8 nucleotides line up with TRBD2. The CDR3 is 14 residues long. After removal of 6 bases from V and 1 base from J, the junction contained 6 bases not matched to a gene. Germline V lookup: CDR1 DFQATT, CDR2 SNEGSKA (reference sequence). CDR3 bases: TGCAGTGCACCGACGACTAGCGGCACAGATACGCAGTATTTT. As protein: CSAPTTSGTDTQYF.

This clonotype appeared many times. The V and J genes are TRBV11-2 and TRBJ1-2; no firm D call. This CDR3 is built from 18 residues. Germline lookup yields CDR1 SGHAT and CDR2 FQNNGV. Trimming removed 4 bases from V and 4 bases from J, with 25 bases in between. CDR3 amino acids: CASSSLNRPRGRFYGYTF. In nucleotides, the CDR3 is TGTGCCAGCAGCTCCTTAAATCGACCGAGAGGCCGGTTCTATGGCTACACCTTC.

This clonotype was counted at least ten times. This chain uses TRBV11-2 with TRBJ1-1; TRBD1 is a possible D gene (6 bases). Trimming took 5 bases from V and 6 from J, leaving 13 bases between them. Germline CDR1 and CDR2: SGHAT and FQNNGV. This CDR3 is 13 amino acids long. CDR3 residues: CASSMGGGPEAFF. The CDR3 DNA is TGTGCCAGCAGCATGGGCGGGGGGCCTGAAGCTTTCTTT. Drawing the rest from reference TRBV11-2 and TRBJ1-1, the complete variable domain is EAGVAQSPRYKIIEKRQSVAFWCNPISGHATLYWYQQILGQGPKLLIQFQNNGVVDDSQLPKDRFSAERLKGVDSTLKIQPAKLEDSAVYLCASSMGGGPEAFFGQGTRLTVV.

This clonotype came up once. A single base separates this from a much larger clone, so it may be a read error. The conserved phenylalanine or tryptophan normally closing the CDR3 is absent here, so this likely arose from a read error. J is TRBJ2-2 and V is TRBV6-1, with D unresolved. Trimming removed 7 bases at V and 5 bases at J, with 8 bases between. Germline CDR1 MNHNS, CDR2 SASEGT. The CDR3 totals 12 residues. This CDR3 reads CASTWVTGELFY. CDR3 sequence (DNA): TGTGCCAGCACGTGGGTTACCGGGGAGCTGTTTTAT.

This clonotype appeared many times. The chain has TRBV12-3 or TRBV12-4 and TRBJ1-1, with D tentatively TRBD1 (6 bases). The CDR3 contains 12 residues. The V end lost 1 base, the J end lost 11 bases, and 11 bases lay between the germline ends. CDR3 in amino acids: CASSLGTGFAFF. CDR3 coding DNA: TGTGCCAGCAGTTTAGGTACAGGGTTTGCTTTCTTT.

Many counts were recorded for this clonotype. The V call is TRBV5-1, the J call TRBJ1-2, with 8 bases matching TRBD1. Germline V gene data show CDR1 as SGHRS and CDR2 as YFSETQ. The CDR3 has 12 amino acids. Trimming cost V 6 bases and J 6 bases; bases outside gene matches: 4. In DNA, the CDR3 is TGCGCCAGCACCGGACAGGGCGATGGCTACACCTTC. Protein product: CASTGQGDGYTF. Full variable domain (missing parts from reference TRBV5-1 and TRBJ1-2): KAGVTQTPRYLIKTRGQQVTLSCSPISGHRSVSWYQQTPGQGLQFLFEYFSETQRNKGNFPGRFSGRQFSNSRSEMNVSTLELGDSALYLCASTGQGDGYTFGSGTRLTVV.

The chain links TRBV7-9 to TRBJ1-1, with 8 bases lining up with TRBD1. This CDR3 has 15 amino acids. CDR1 is SEHNR and CDR2 is FQNEAQ in the germline V gene (reference sequence). V lost 5 bases to trimming and J lost 5 bases; unmatched junction nucleotides: 10. The CDR3 bases are TGTGCCAGCAGCCGAGACAGGGGAGTATTGACTGAAGCTTTCTTT. Translation: CASSRDRGVLTEAFF.

At least ten counts were recorded for this clonotype. This chain links TRBV30 with TRBJ2-5, with D perhaps TRBD1 (6 bases). This CDR3 region has 15 residues. Trimming pared 0 bases from V and 5 bases from J, leaving 16 bases between. Germline assignment: CDR1 GTSNPN and CDR2 SVGIG (reference sequence). In DNA, the CDR3 is TGTGCCTGGAGTGTACCTAGGGGGAAGGGGGAGACCCAGTACTTC. Translating it yields CAWSVPRGKGETQYF.

This clonotype was seen a handful of times. The rearrangement links TRBV19 to TRBJ2-6, with TRBD1 matching 10 bases. The junction had 4 bases not matched to a gene; V was cut back by 6 bases and J by 2 bases. CDR1 and CDR2 from the germline V gene are LNHDA and SQIVND (reference sequence). The CDR3 has 16 residues. Here the CDR3 DNA reads TGTGCCAGTAGAGAGACAGGGGGCGCTGGGGCCAACGTCCTGACTTTC. Translating gives CASRETGGAGANVLTF. Full variable domain (rest looked up from reference TRBV19 and TRBJ2-6): DGGITQSPKYLFRKEGQNVTLSCEQNLNHDAMYWYRQDPGQGLRLIYYSQIVNDFQKGDIAEGYSVSREKKESFPLTVTSAQKNPTAFYLCASRETGGAGANVLTFGAGSRLTVL.

The V and J genes are TRBV19 and TRBJ2-5; no clear D gene. In germline, CDR1 is LNHDA, CDR2 SQIVND (reference sequence). V was clipped by 9 bases and J by 1 base, with 12 bases between them. CDR3 size: 13 residues. The CDR3 sequence: CASAVGFQETQYF. CDR3 DNA sequence: TGTGCCAGCGCGGTCGGGTTCCAAGAGACCCAGTACTTC.

This clonotype was observed at least ten times. This may be a read error, as it is one base from a much larger clone. This sequence joins TRBV7-2 and TRBJ2-7; 10 bases agree with TRBD1. With 8 bases clipped from V and 4 bases from J, the junction kept 5 bases outside the gene matches. This CDR3 comprises 13 residues. Germline values: CDR1 SGHTA, CDR2 FQGNSA. The CDR3 coding sequence is TGTGCCAGCTGCCGGGACAGGGGTTACGAGCAGTACTTC. It translates to CASCRDRGYEQYF.

There are many counts of this clonotype. The V call is TRBV20-1, the J call TRBJ2-5; D unresolved. CDR3 size: 13 residues. Germline V gene lookup returns CDR1 DFQATT and CDR2 SNEGSKA (reference sequence). V was trimmed by 6 bases and J by 5 bases, leaving 16 bases between them. For the CDR3, the DNA is TGCAGTGCGAGTGGTCCTACTCAGGAGACCCAGTACTTC. It specifies CSASGPTQETQYF.

This clonotype was recorded at least ten times. This chain links TRBV20-1 with TRBJ2-7, with TRBD1 matching 8 bases. The J segment lost 2 bases and the V segment lost 6 bases, leaving 6 bases of the junction unmatched. Germline V gives CDR1 DFQATT, CDR2 SNEGSKA (reference sequence). This CDR3 contains 13 residues. CDR3 in DNA: TGCAGTGCCCGAAAGACAGGGGCCTACGAGCAGTACTTC. It encodes CSARKTGAYEQYF.

The table lists this clonotype with many counts. CDR3 residues: CASSLGLAVYQETQYF. The CDR3 nucleotides are TGTGCCAGCAGCTTGGGACTAGCGGTTTACCAAGAGACCCAGTACTTC. The chain recombines TRBV11-2 with TRBJ2-5, with 11 bases aligning to TRBD2. V dropped 3 bases and J dropped 0; count of bases not matched to a gene: 3. This CDR3 region has 16 residues. The germline CDR1 and CDR2 sequences are SGHAT and FQNNGV.

In this sample, this clonotype turned up many times. This chain links TRBV20-1 with TRBJ2-3; 8 nucleotides line up with TRBD2. V shed 0 bases and J 2 bases; nucleotides not matched to a gene: 7. The CDR3 spans 16 residues. The germline gives CDR1 DFQATT, CDR2 SNEGSKA (reference sequence). For the CDR3, the DNA is TGCAGTGCTAGAGATCTGGCGGGGGGACCCACAGATACGCAGTATTTT. It specifies CSARDLAGGPTDTQYF.

This clonotype showed up many times. The chain carries TRBV12-3 or TRBV12-4 and TRBJ1-5; possible D gene TRBD1, 5 bases. V dropped 6 bases and J dropped 8 bases, with 17 bases sitting between them. CDR3 size: 14 residues. The CDR3 loop reads CASSPTGGGEPQHF. CDR3 bases: TGTGCCAGCAGCCCAACGGGGGGGGGAGAGCCCCAGCATTTT.

This clonotype appeared many times. J is TRBJ2-2 and V is TRBV12-3 or TRBV12-4; TRBD2 agrees at 10 bases. There are 15 residues in the CDR3. V was clipped by 6 bases and J by 7 bases; unmatched bases: 8. The CDR3 protein is CASRPAGGRVGELFF. As DNA, the CDR3 is TGTGCCAGCAGACCAGCGGGGGGGCGTGTCGGGGAGCTGTTTTTT.

This clonotype was observed at least ten times. The chain employs TRBV2 and TRBJ2-7; 10 bases line up with TRBD1. The CDR3 totals 14 residues. Germline V gene lookup returns CDR1 SNHLY and CDR2 FYNNEI. After removal of 7 bases from V and 5 bases from J, the junction contained 8 bases not matched to a gene. DNA for the CDR3: TGTGCCAGCAAGCCGGGACAGGGGCTGGACGAGCAGTACTTC. Translation gives CASKPGQGLDEQYF.

At least ten counts were recorded for this clonotype. Relative to the germline gene, one junction end is altered; a read error may explain this. The V call is TRBV20-1, the J call TRBJ1-2; 7 nucleotides line up with TRBD1. This CDR3 comprises 15 residues. CDR1 is DFQATT, CDR2 SNEGSKA, per germline (reference sequence). CDR3 sequence reads: CGARDRVPLPDGYTF. CDR3 nucleotide sequence: TGCGGTGCTAGAGACAGGGTCCCTTTACCCGATGGCTACACCTTC.

In this sample, this clonotype turned up many times. The chain is built from TRBV5-1 and TRBJ1-2; 7 positions match TRBD1. The CDR3 consists of 15 residues. Germline values: CDR1 SGHRS, CDR2 YFSETQ. J gave up 4 bases and V 0 bases, and 6 bases lay outside the gene matches. CDR3 sequence reads: CASSLGDSTVYGYTF. The CDR3 nucleotides are TGCGCCAGCAGCTTGGGGGACAGCACCGTCTATGGCTACACCTTC.

This clonotype was observed at least ten times. This chain connects TRBV28 to TRBJ1-6; D is possibly TRBD1 (5 bases). This CDR3 has 15 residues. In germline, CDR1 is MDHEN, CDR2 SYDVKM. The ends were cut back, 2 bases at V and 6 bases at J, with 11 bases in the middle. In DNA form, the CDR3 reads TGTGCCAGCAGTTTAACGGGGGGACGTAATTCACCCCTCCACTTT. Amino acids: CASSLTGGRNSPLHF.

This clonotype was detected ten times or more. This may arise from a read error, as a much more abundant clone is one base away. The genes are TRBV6-1 and TRBJ1-1, with D possibly TRBD1 on 6 matching bases. There are 15 residues in the CDR3. Germline V CDR1 and CDR2: MNHNS, SASEGT. Written as DNA, the CDR3 is TGTGCCAGCAGTGAAAGGTGGCAGGGGAACACTGAAGCTCTCTTT. It is translated as CASSERWQGNTEALF.

This clonotype was seen at least ten times. The chain links TRBV20-1 to TRBJ2-7; D remains ambiguous. Deletions cut 3 bases from V and 4 bases from J, with 10 bases between. CDR1 is DFQATT, CDR2 SNEGSKA, per germline (reference sequence). This CDR3 has 12 residues. The CDR3 sequence: CSASEVAYEQYF. The CDR3 region has the DNA TGCAGTGCTAGTGAGGTTGCATACGAGCAGTACTTC.

This clonotype has ten or more counts. The CDR3 spells CASSSSNQETQYF. Here the CDR3 DNA reads TGTGCCAGCAGCTCTTCGAATCAAGAGACCCAGTACTTC. The rearrangement links TRBV7-2 to TRBJ2-5; D unclear. The CDR3 consists of 13 residues. Germline-derived CDR1 and CDR2 are SGHTA and FQGNSA. With 4 bases removed from V and 2 bases from J, the gap between germline ends came to 8 bases.

This chain connects TRBV6-2 or TRBV6-3 to TRBJ2-2; the D is unclear. CDR1 and CDR2 from the germline V gene are MNHEY and SVGEGT. V was clipped by 0 bases and J by 1 base, with 9 bases between them. The CDR3 has 16 amino acids. CDR3 protein: CASSYSGAGNTGELFF. The CDR3 nucleotides read TGTGCCAGCAGTTACTCGGGTGCAGGGAACACCGGGGAGCTGTTTTTT.

This clonotype has ten or more counts. V usage is TRBV6-1 and J usage is TRBJ1-2, with a possible D match to TRBD1 (5 bases). Germline V gene data show CDR1 as MNHNS and CDR2 as SASEGT. Trimming shortened V by 6 bases and J by 2 bases, and 16 bases separated the two germline ends. The CDR3 covers 15 residues. The CDR3 spells CASSPRPTENYGYTF. In nucleotides, the CDR3 is TGTGCCAGCAGCCCCCGTCCGACAGAGAACTATGGCTACACCTTC.

This clonotype was picked up many times. The chain links TRBV12-3 or TRBV12-4 to TRBJ1-2; D is uncertain. V gave up 1 base and J gave up 4 bases, with 16 bases separating them. CDR3 length: 16 residues. CDR3 sequence (DNA): TGTGCCAGCAGTTTAGTTCGGCTGAGCCGAATCTATGGCTACACCTTC. This codes for CASSLVRLSRIYGYTF.

The rearrangement joins TRBV12-3 or TRBV12-4 to TRBJ1-5; possibly TRBD1 for D (5 bases). The CDR3 is made up of 16 amino acids. V lost 7 bases, J lost 2 bases, and 18 bases lay in between. In DNA form, the CDR3 reads TGTGCCAGCACTCCAGGACCTCCGGGGGGCAATCAGCCCCAGCATTTT. Its translation is CASTPGPPGGNQPQHF.

Many counts were recorded for this clonotype. The J gene is TRBJ1-1, the V gene TRBV5-1, with D perhaps TRBD1 (6 bases). Germline-derived CDR1 and CDR2 are SGHRS and YFSETQ. Trimming shortened V by 4 bases and J by 5 bases, and 27 bases separated the two germline ends. The CDR3 is 18 residues long. CDR3 nucleotide sequence: TGCGCCAGCAGCCTCCTGTGGGTACAGGGAGAACGGTGGACTGAAGCTTTCTTT. Its protein is CASSLLWVQGERWTEAFF.

This clonotype was detected only a few times. Relative to the germline gene, one junction end is altered; a read error may explain this. V and J are TRBV18 and TRBJ1-1, with D possibly TRBD1 on 5 matching bases. The CDR3 totals 14 residues. Germline-derived CDR1 and CDR2 are KGHSH and LQKENI. CDR3: CASSPQGPHTEAFF. CDR3 nucleotide sequence: TGTGCCAGCTCACCACAGGGGCCCCACACTGAGGCTTTCTTT. Using reference TRBV18 and TRBJ1-1 for the parts outside the CDR3, the full variable domain is NAGVMQNPRHLVRRRGQEARLRCSPMKGHSHVYWYRQLPEEGLKFMVYLQKENIIDESGMPKERFSAEFPKEGPSILRIQQVVRGDSAAYFCASSPQGPHTEAFFGQGTRLTVV.